This T cell receptor (beta chain) was captured by sequencing in a study of blood T cell repertoires in COVID-19. Study context: Italy, Spain and the United States were the sources of the convalescent and acute COVID-19 samples. Sources were T cells, B-cell-depleted T cells, or PBMCs; the material itself was cDNA or gDNA.

As handled by the study authors: For nucleated cells, counts were estimated from reference gene primer amplification. The protocol was immunoSEQ multiplex PCR, while the TCRdb copy is restricted to in-frame clones and leaves out a portion. That table furnishes V, J and clone size, whereas the DNA furnished D and trimming. The table records fewer than 35,000 clones, 89% of them present only once. With 5 bases removed from V and 8 bases from J, the gap between germline ends came to 9 bases. The CDR3 contains 12 residues. The germline V gene encodes CDR1 MDHEN and CDR2 SYDVKM. The chain combines TRBV28 with TRBJ2-2; no clear D gene. The specimen sequenced was peripheral blood. The receptor was derived from a man older than 75 with acute or convalescent COVID-19. In nucleotides, the CDR3 is TGTGCCAGCAGTCAACTCCGTGGGGAGCTGTTTTTT. Translated, it gives CASSQLRGELFF. Full variable domain (missing parts from reference TRBV28 and TRBJ2-2): DVKVTQSSRYLVKRTGEKVFLECVQDMDHENMFWYRQDPGLGLRLIYFSYDVKMKEKGDIPEGYSVSREKKERFSLILESASTNQTSMYLCASSQLRGELFFGEGSRLTVL.